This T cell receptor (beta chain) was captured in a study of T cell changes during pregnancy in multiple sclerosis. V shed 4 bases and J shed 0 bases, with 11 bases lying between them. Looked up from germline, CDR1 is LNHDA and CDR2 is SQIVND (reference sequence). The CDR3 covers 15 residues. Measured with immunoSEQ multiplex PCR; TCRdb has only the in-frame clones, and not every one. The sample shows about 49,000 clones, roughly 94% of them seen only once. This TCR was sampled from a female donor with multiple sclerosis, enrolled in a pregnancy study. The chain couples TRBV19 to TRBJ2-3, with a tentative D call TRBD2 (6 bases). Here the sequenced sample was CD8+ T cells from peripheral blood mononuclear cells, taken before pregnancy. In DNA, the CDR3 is TGTGCCAGTAGTACACGCGGGGTTAGCACAGATACGCAGTATTTT. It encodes CASSTRGVSTDTQYF.